This TCR beta chain was recovered during a study of OX40 agonist ivuxolimab in advanced cancers. Overall study context: Given to patients was ivuxolimab, an agonistic anti-OX40 (CD134) antibody.

V dropped 6 bases and J dropped 5; count of bases not matched to a gene: 19. CDR1 and CDR2 (germline): SGHAT, FQNNGV. CDR3 length: 19 amino acids. General study points: Also present in some nonresponders was a low level of normalized T-cell clonal expansion.

Details on this clone: Its specificity is unknown.

Assay used: immunoSEQ multiplex PCR; TCRdb lists only in-frame clones, some missing. This table holds about 21,000 clones, 74% found once. The clonotype was recovered from an adult with an advanced solid tumor such as melanoma, head and neck, liver or kidney cancer. The chain is built from TRBV11-2 and TRBJ2-1, with 10 nucleotides matching TRBD2. The sample here was CD4+ or CD8+ T cells sorted from blood, taken in a trial of the OX40 agonist ivuxolimab. As DNA, the CDR3 is TGTGCCAGCAGTTCGCCACTAGCGGGGCTCCCATCTATGGACAATGAGCAGTTCTTC. Its translation: CASSSPLAGLPSMDNEQFF.